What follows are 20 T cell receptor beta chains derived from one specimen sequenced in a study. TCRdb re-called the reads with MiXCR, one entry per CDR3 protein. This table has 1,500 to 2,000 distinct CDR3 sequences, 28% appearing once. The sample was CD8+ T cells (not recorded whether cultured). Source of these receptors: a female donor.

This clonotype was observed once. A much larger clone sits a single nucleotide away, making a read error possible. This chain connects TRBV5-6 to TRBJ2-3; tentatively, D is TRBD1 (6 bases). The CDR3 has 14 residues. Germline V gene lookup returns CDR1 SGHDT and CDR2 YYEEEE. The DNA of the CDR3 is TGTGCCAACAGCTCGGCACAGGGAACAGATACGCAGTATTTT. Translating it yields CANSSAQGTDTQYF.

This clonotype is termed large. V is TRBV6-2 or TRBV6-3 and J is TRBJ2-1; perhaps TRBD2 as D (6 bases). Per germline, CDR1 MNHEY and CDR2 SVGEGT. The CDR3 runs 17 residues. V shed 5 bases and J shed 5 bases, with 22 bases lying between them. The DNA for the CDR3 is TGTGCCAGCAGTCCCGAGGCGGGGTGGGATGCCCACAATGAGCAGTTCTTC. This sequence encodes CASSPEAGWDAHNEQFF.

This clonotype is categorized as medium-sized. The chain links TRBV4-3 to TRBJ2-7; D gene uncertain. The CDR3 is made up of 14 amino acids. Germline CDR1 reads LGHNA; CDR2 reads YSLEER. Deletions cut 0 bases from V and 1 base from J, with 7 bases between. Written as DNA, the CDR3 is TGCGCCAGCAGCCAAGATTACAGTTCCTACGAGCAGTACTTC. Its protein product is CASSQDYSSYEQYF.

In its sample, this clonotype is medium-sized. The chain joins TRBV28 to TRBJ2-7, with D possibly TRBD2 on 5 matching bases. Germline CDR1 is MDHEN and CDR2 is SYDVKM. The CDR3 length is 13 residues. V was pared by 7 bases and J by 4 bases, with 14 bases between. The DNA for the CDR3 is TGTGCCAGCAACGGGCGGGTTCAATACGAGCAGTACTTC. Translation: CASNGRVQYEQYF. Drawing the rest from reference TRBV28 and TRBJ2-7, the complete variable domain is DVKVTQSSRYLVKRTGEKVFLECVQDMDHENMFWYRQDPGLGLRLIYFSYDVKMKEKGDIPEGYSVSREKKERFSLILESASTNQTSMYLCASNGRVQYEQYFGPGTRLTVT.

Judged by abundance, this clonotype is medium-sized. This CDR3 is CAWSVDGLNPLGYTF. The CDR3 DNA reads as TGTGCCTGGAGTGTAGACGGCCTCAACCCGCTGGGCTACACCTTC. The chain uses TRBV30 and TRBJ1-2; D uncertain. Trimming pared 0 bases from V and 8 bases from J, leaving 19 bases between. Germline CDR1 and CDR2: GTSNPN and SVGIG (reference sequence). CDR3 length equals 15 residues.

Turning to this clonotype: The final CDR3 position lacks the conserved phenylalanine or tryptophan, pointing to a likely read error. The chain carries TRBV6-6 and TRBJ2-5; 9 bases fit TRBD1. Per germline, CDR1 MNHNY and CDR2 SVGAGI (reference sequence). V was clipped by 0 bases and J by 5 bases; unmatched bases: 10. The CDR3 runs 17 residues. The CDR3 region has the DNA TGTGCCAGCAGTTACTCGATAGTTCCACAGGGGGCTGAGACCCAGTACGGC. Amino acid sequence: CASSYSIVPQGAETQYG.

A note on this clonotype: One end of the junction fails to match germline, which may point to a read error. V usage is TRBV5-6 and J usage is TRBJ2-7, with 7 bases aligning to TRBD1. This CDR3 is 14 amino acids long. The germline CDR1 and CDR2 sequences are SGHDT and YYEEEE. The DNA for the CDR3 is TGTGTCAGCAGCTTGGGACAGACCCCTTACGAGCAGTACTTC. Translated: CVSSLGQTPYEQYF.

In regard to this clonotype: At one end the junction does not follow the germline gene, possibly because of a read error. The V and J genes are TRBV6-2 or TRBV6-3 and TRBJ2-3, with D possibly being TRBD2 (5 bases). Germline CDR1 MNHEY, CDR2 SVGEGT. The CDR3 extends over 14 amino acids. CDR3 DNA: TGCGCCGGCAGTCCTAGCACCTACACAGATACGCAGTATTTT. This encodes CAGSPSTYTDTQYF.

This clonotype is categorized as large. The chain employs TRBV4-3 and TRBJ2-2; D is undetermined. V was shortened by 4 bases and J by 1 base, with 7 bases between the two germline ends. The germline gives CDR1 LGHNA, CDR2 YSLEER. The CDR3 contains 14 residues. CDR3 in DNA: TGCGCCAGCAGCCCAGGTTTGAACACCGGGGAGCTGTTTTTT. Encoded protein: CASSPGLNTGELFF.

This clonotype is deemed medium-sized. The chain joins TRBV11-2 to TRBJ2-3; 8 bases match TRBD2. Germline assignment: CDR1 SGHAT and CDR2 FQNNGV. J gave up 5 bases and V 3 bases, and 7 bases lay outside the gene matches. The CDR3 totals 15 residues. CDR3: CASSLGREGQDTQYF. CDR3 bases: TGTGCCAGCAGCTTGGGACGGGAGGGCCAAGATACGCAGTATTTT.

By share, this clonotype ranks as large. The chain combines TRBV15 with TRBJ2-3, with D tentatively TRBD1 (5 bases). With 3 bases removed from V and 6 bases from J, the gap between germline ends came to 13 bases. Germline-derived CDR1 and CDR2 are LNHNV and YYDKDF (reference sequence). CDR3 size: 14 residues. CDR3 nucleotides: TGTGCCACCAGCAGCACAGGCTCGGAGGATACGCAGTATTTT. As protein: CATSSTGSEDTQYF.

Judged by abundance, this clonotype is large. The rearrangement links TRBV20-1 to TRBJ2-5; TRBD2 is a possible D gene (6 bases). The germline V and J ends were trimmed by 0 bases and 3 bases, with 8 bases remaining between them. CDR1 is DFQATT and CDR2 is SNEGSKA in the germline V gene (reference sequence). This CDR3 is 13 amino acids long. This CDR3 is CSARDWGEETQYF. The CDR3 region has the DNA TGCAGTGCTAGAGATTGGGGGGAAGAGACCCAGTACTTC.

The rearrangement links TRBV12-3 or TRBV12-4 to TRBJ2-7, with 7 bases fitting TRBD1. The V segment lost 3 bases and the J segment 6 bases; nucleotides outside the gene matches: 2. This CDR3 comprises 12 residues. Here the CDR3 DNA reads TGTGCCAGCAGTTTGAACAGGGGCGAGCAGTACTTC. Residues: CASSLNRGEQYF.

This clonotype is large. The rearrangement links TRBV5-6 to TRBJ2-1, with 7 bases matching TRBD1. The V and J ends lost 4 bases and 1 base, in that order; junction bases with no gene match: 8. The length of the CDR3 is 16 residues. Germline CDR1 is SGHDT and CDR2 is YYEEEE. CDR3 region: CASSEPTGTSYNEQFF. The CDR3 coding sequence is TGTGCCAGCAGCGAACCGACAGGGACATCCTACAATGAGCAGTTCTTC.

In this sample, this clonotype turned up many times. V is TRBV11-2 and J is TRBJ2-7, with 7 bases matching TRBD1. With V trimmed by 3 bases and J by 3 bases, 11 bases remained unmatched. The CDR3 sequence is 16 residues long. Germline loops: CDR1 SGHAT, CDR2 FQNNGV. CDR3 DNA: TGTGCCAGCAGCTTTAAGGGACAGAGCAACTTCTACGAGCAGTACTTC. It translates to CASSFKGQSNFYEQYF.

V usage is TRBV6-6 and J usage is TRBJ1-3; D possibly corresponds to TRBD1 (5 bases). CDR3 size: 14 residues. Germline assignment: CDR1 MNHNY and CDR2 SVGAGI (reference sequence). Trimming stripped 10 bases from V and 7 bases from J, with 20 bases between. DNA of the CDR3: TGTGCCATCACTCCGTGGGGGGTCGGGAACACCATATATTTT. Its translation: CAITPWGVGNTIYF.

DNA of the CDR3: TGCGCCAGCGGCCCTGTACTAGCGGGATTAACAGATACGCAGTATTTT. Translating it yields CASGPVLAGLTDTQYF. The chain couples TRBV4-3 to TRBJ2-3; 10 bases are shared with TRBD2. Germline loops: CDR1 LGHNA, CDR2 YSLEER. After removal of 8 bases from V and 3 bases from J, the junction contained 11 bases not matched to a gene. The CDR3 extends over 16 amino acids.

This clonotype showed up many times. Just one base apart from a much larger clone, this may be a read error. This CDR3 reads CASSWSGESYEQYF. The CDR3 DNA sequence: TGTGCCAGCAGCTGGAGCGGGGAATCCTACGAGCAGTACTTC. This rearrangement joins TRBV7-9 to TRBJ2-7, with 7 bases identical to TRBD2. Germline assignment: CDR1 SEHNR and CDR2 FQNEAQ (reference sequence). After removal of 4 bases from V and 1 base from J, the junction contained 4 bases not matched to a gene. The CDR3 runs to 14 residues. The full variable domain, rest sourced from reference TRBV7-9 and TRBJ2-7, is DTGVSQNPRHKITKRGQNVTFRCDPISEHNRLYWYRQTLGQGPEFLTYFQNEAQLEKSRLLSDRFSAERPKGSFSTLEIQRTEQGDSAMYLCASSWSGESYEQYFGPGTRLTVT.

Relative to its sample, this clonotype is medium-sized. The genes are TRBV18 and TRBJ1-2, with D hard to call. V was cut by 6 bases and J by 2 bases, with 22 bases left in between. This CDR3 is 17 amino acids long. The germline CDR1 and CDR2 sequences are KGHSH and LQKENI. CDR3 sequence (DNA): TGTGCCAGCTCCGATGCCCAGGCGTCGCTTTCGAACTATGGCTACACCTTC. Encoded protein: CASSDAQASLSNYGYTF.

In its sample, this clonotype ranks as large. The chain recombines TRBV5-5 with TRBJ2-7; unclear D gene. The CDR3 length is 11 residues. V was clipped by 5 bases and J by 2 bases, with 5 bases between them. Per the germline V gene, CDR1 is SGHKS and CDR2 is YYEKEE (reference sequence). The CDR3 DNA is TGTGCCAGCAGTCCCGCCTACGAGCAGTACTTC. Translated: CASSPAYEQYF.